This entry is about one T cell receptor beta chain. What it binds is not known. V dropped 0 bases and J dropped 2 bases, with 9 bases sitting between them. Per germline, CDR1 SGHRS and CDR2 YFSETQ. The CDR3 spans 15 residues. The data are from a study of blood T cells in healthy people across ages. Study-wide results and caveats: Roughly linear declines in TCR beta diversity per million T cells occurred with age.

A second PCR of about 6 to 11 cycles used a sample-barcoded 5' primer and a J-beta primer mix. TCRdb called the 5' RACE reads again in MiXCR, with one record for every CDR3 protein. The sample shows more than 750,000 distinct CDR3 sequences, about 29% of them seen only once. These data also featured in a second study, about T cells of mothers and their children. That publication notes: The people who donated were a few healthy Caucasian mothers and their six children. The study obtained over 8 million TCR beta CDR3 reads per mother and a few million per child. Among related mother-child pairs, overlap was slightly higher than in unrelated pairs, though not significantly.

The sequenced sample consisted of blood. This receptor was identified in a woman in her thirties or forties in good health. This chain joins TRBV5-1 and TRBJ2-1; D gene uncertain. CDR3: CASSLGQVTYNEQFF. The CDR3 DNA reads TGCGCCAGCAGCTTGGGGCAGGTTACCTACAATGAGCAGTTCTTC.